Below, 7 T cell receptor beta chains from the same sample are listed, as sequenced in a study of blood T cell repertoires in COVID-19. Method: immunoSEQ multiplex PCR; TCRdb's copy keeps in-frame clones and lacks some. The sample includes 97,000 or so clones, about 90% seen only once; the top ten take around 5.3%. The sample consisted of peripheral blood. These receptors originate from a woman aged 50 to 60 with COVID-19, enrolled during active disease.

This clone was observed a single time. The rearrangement uses TRBV27 and TRBJ2-1; D might be TRBD2 (6 bases). V was shortened by 1 base and J by 5 bases, with 18 bases between the two germline ends. Germline V gives CDR1 MNHEY, CDR2 SMNVEV (reference sequence). The CDR3 consists of 17 residues. The CDR3: CASSLYSRGTTNNEQFF. The CDR3, as DNA: TGTGCCAGCAGTTTATACTCGCGGGGCACCACGAACAATGAGCAGTTCTTC.

This clone appeared once. V and J are TRBV11-2 and TRBJ2-5; D possibly corresponds to TRBD1 (7 bases). The CDR3 loop spans 17 amino acids. Per germline, CDR1 SGHAT and CDR2 FQNNGV. The V end lost 2 bases, the J end lost 5 bases, and 21 bases lay between the germline ends. The CDR3: CASSLYVGQGGRETQYF. In DNA form, the CDR3 reads TGTGCCAGCAGCTTATACGTCGGGCAGGGGGGTAGGGAGACCCAGTACTTC.

The rearrangement links TRBV29-1 to TRBJ1-1, with D unclear. The CDR3 has 14 amino acids. Germline values: CDR1 SQVTM, CDR2 ANQGSEA. Trimming left V 4 bases short and J 4 bases short, with 16 bases between. The chain's CDR3 is CSVVVYLRSTEAFF. The CDR3 nucleotides read TGCAGCGTTGTTGTATACCTGCGGAGCACTGAAGCTTTCTTT. Based on the CDR3 plus reference TRBV29-1 and TRBJ1-1, the full variable domain is SAVISQKPSRDICQRGTSLTIQCQVDSQVTMMFWYRQQPGQSLTLIATANQGSEATYESGFVIDKFPISRPNLTFSTLTVSNMSPEDSSIYLCSVVVYLRSTEAFFGQGTRLTVV.

The genes are TRBV4-2 and TRBJ1-5; unclear D gene. The CDR3 loop spans 13 amino acids. V was cut by 0 bases and J by 5 bases, with 5 bases left in between. The germline gives CDR1 LGHNA, CDR2 YNFKEQ. The CDR3 bases are TGTGCCAGCAGCCAAGATATGTATCAGCCCCAGCATTTT. Translation gives CASSQDMYQPQHF.

The rearrangement joins TRBV19 to TRBJ1-3; TRBD1 might be the D (5 bases). Germline V lookup: CDR1 LNHDA, CDR2 SQIVND (reference sequence). V lost 2 bases and J lost 1, with 12 bases in between. There are 16 residues in the CDR3. CDR3 nucleotides: TGTGCCAGTAGTATATGGTCAGGGTCGTCTGGAAACACCATATATTTT. Protein: CASSIWSGSSGNTIYF.

The chain has TRBV12-3 or TRBV12-4 and TRBJ2-7, with D perhaps TRBD2 (5 bases). The CDR3 spans 13 residues. Trimming removed 3 bases from V and 6 bases from J, with 12 bases in between. The CDR3 loop reads CASSFTGMGEQYF. The DNA for the CDR3 is TGTGCCAGCAGTTTTACGGGGATGGGCGAGCAGTACTTC.

The rearrangement joins TRBV4-2 to TRBJ2-1, with 13 bases lining up with TRBD2. Looked up from germline, CDR1 is LGHNA and CDR2 is YNFKEQ. After removal of 2 bases from V and 9 bases from J, the junction contained 7 bases not matched to a gene. CDR3 length: 16 residues. CDR3 in amino acids: CASSQSLAGGLGEQFF. The CDR3 DNA reads TGTGCCAGCAGCCAATCACTAGCGGGGGGGCTAGGTGAGCAGTTCTTC.